This T cell receptor beta chain was captured by sequencing in a study of technical replicates of blood from several donors. The repertoire was sequenced with immunoSEQ multiplex PCR; TCRdb's copy has only in-frame clones and lacks some. This table holds some 77,000 clones, about nine tenths found once. V lost 4 bases to trimming and J lost 0 bases; unmatched junction nucleotides: 11. Germline values: CDR1 SGHTA, CDR2 FQGNSA. The CDR3 covers 18 residues. The sequence was collected from a human donor in good health. Sequences were obtained from T cells isolated from PBMCs. The chain carries TRBV7-2 and TRBJ1-5, with 8 bases matching TRBD1. Written as DNA, the CDR3 is TGTGCCAGCAGCTGGACCGGGACAGGATCCTATAGCAATCAGCCCCAGCATTTT. Translating gives CASSWTGTGSYSNQPQHF.